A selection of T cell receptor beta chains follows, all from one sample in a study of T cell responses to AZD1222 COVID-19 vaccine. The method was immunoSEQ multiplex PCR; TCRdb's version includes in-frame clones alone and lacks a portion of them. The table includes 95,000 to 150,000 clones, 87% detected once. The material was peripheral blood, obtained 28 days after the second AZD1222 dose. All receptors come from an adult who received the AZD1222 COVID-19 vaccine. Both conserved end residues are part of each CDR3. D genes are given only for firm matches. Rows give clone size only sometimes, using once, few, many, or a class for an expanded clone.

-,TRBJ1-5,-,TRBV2,TGTGCCAGCAGATTGGACAGAAATCAGCCCCAGCATTTT,CASRLDRNQPQHF
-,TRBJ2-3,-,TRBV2,TGTGCCAGCAGTGCGGAGAGCACAGATACGCAGTATTTT,CASSAESTDTQYF
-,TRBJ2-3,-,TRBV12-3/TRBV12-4,TGTGCCAGCAGTTTTGGCAGTACGCAGTATTTT,CASSFGSTQYF
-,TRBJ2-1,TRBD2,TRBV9,TGTGCCAGCAGCGCCCGACTAGCGGGGGAAAGGGGCAATGAGCAGTTCTTC,CASSARLAGERGNEQFF
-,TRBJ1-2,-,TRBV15,TGTGCCACCAGCAGAAACCGGGACATTGGCTATGGCTACACCTTC,CATSRNRDIGYGYTF
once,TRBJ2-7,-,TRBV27,TGTGCCAGCAGTCCACTGACAGCCTACTACGAGCAGTACTTC,CASSPLTAYYEQYF
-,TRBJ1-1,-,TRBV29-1,TGCAGCGGGGGCGGGACTGAAGCTTTCTTT,CSGGGTEAFF
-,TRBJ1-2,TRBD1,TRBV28,TGTGCCACCGCGACAGGGGGGCACTATGGCTACACCTTC,CATATGGHYGYTF
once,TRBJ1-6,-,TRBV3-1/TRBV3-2,TGTGCCAGCAGCCTCGGCCCGTCGGGGCTGGGGAATTCACCCCTCCACTTT,CASSLGPSGLGNSPLHF
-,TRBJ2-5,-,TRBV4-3,TGCGCCAGCAGCCAGCAAGGGCAAGAGACCCAGTACTTC,CASSQQGQETQYF
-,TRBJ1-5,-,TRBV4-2,TGTGCCAGCAGCCAAAGCAGGGCTGCCAATCAGCCCCAGCATTTT,CASSQSRAANQPQHF
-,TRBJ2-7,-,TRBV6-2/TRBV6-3,TGTGCCAGCAGTACCAGGGGGGACGAGCAGTACTTC,CASSTRGDEQYF
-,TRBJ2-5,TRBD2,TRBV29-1,TGCAGCGTCCCCGGACGAACTAGCGGGGAGACGCAAGAGACCCAGTACTTC,CSVPGRTSGETQETQYF
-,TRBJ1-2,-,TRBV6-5,TGTGCCAGCAGTTACTCGAACTATGGGGGATCGGGAGGCTACACCTTC,CASSYSNYGGSGGYTF
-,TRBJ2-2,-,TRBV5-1,TGCGCCAGCAGCCATACAGCGCCGAACACCGGGGAGCTGTTTTTT,CASSHTAPNTGELFF
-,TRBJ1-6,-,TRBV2,TGTGCCAGCAGTGAAGACCTGGGATCATCCCTCCACTTT,CASSEDLGSSLHF
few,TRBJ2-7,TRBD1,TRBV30,TGTGCCTGGAGTGACAGGGGCGAGCAGTACTTC,CAWSDRGEQYF
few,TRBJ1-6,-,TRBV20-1,TGCAGTGCTAGTCTGGTCGGAAATTCACCCCTCCACTTT,CSASLVGNSPLHF
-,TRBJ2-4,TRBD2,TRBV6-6,TGTGCCAGCAGTCGACAACCCGGGACTAGTCTGCACATTCAGTACTTC,CASSRQPGTSLHIQYF
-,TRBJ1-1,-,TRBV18,TGTGCCAGCTCACCAATGAGGGGACTGATGAACACTGAAGCTTTCTTT,CASSPMRGLMNTEAFF
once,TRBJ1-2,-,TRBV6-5,TGTGCCAGCAGACAACCTACTAACTATGGCTACACCTTC,CASRQPTNYGYTF
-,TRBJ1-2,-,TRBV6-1,TGTGCCAGCAGTGAAGGTGGGAGGAGGATGGACTCCTACACCTTC,CASSEGGRRMDSYTF
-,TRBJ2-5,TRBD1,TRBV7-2,TGTGCCAGCAGCCTTCAGACAGGGTTGGGAGAGACCCAGTACTTC,CASSLQTGLGETQYF
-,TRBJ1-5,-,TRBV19,TGTGCCAGTAGTATGCTACCCCCCGGGGGTCAGCCCCAGCATTTT,CASSMLPPGGQPQHF
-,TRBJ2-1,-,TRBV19,TGTGCCAGTAGAGACAGGAGGTCCGGAAACGGGAATGAGCAGTTCTTC,CASRDRRSGNGNEQFF
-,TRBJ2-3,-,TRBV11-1,TGTGCCAGCAGCTTAGGGCTCGGAGTGGGAACAGATACGCAGTATTTT,CASSLGLGVGTDTQYF
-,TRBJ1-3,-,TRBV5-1,TGCGCCAGCGCCCTTCGGGGGGTCTCTGGAAACACCATATATTTT,CASALRGVSGNTIYF
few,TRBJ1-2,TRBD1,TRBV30,TGTGCCTGGAGTTTTGGGGACAGGGCGACTAACTATGGCTACACCTTC,CAWSFGDRATNYGYTF
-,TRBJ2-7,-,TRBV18,TGTGCCAGCTCACCTCACTCCTACGAGCAGTACTTC,CASSPHSYEQYF
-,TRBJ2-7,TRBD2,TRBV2,TGTGCCAGCAGTGATACCCGGGGGGGCGACGAGCAGTACTTC,CASSDTRGGDEQYF
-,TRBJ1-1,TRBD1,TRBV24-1,TGTGCCACCAGTCAGGGGAGGGGGCTAGAAGCTTTCTTT,CATSQGRGLEAFF
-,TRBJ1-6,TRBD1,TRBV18,TGTGCCAGCTCACCCCGACAGGGGCGTTCACCCCTCCACTTT,CASSPRQGRSPLHF
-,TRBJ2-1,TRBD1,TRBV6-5,TGTGCCAGCAGTCCCGACAGGGGTCTAAAACTTCAGTTCTTC,CASSPDRGLKLQFF
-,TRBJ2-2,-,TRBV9,TGTGCCAGCAGCGTAGGTCAGATCAACACCGGGGAGCTGTTTTTT,CASSVGQINTGELFF
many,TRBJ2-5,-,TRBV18,TGTGCCAGCTCACCGGACCAAGGGGGAACCCAGTACTTC,CASSPDQGGTQYF
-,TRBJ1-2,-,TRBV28,TGTGCCAGCAGTCGGACGGGGCGGTCTGGCTATGGCTACACCTTC,CASSRTGRSGYGYTF
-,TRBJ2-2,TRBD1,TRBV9,TGTGCCAGCAGCGTAGGGACAGGGTGGAGCACCGGGGAGCTGTTTTTT,CASSVGTGWSTGELFF
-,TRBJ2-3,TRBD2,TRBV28,TGTGCCAGCAGTTTCGACCGGGGGGGGCACACAGATACGCAGTATTTT,CASSFDRGGHTDTQYF
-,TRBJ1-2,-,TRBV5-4,TGTGCCAGCAGCTTAGCCGCAGGGGCCTCGGGTGGCTACACCTTC,CASSLAAGASGGYTF
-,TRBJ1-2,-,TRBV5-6,TGTGCCAGCAGCTTGGGGCGAGGGACCTCCAACTATGGCTACACCTTC,CASSLGRGTSNYGYTF
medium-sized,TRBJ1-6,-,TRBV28,TGTGCCACCCACACCAATAATTCACCCCTCCACTTT,CATHTNNSPLHF
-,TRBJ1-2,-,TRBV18,TGTGCCAGCTCACCCGACACACGGAGCTATGGCTACACCTTC,CASSPDTRSYGYTF
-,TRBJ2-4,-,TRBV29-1,TGCAGCGTTGAAGACAACCAAAACATTCAGTACTTC,CSVEDNQNIQYF
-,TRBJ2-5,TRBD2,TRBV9,TGTGCCAGCAGCCTGGGAAGACTAGCGGGGGAGTACGAGACCCAGTACTTC,CASSLGRLAGEYETQYF
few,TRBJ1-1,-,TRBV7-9,TGTGCCAGCAGTCCAGGGGTTAGCACTGAAGCTTTCTTT,CASSPGVSTEAFF
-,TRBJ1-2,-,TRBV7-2,TGTGCCAGCAGCTTCGAAGGCTATGGCTACACCTTC,CASSFEGYGYTF
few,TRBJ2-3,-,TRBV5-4,TGTGCCAGCAGCGTCCCTAGCGTTGGGCCCACAGATACGCAGTATTTT,CASSVPSVGPTDTQYF
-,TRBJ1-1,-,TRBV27,TGTGCCAGCAGTTCACGACCAACCACTGAAGCTTTCTTT,CASSSRPTTEAFF
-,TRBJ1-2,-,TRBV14,TGTGCCAGCAGCCAAGTTGGGGACGCAGGGAACTATGGCTACACCTTC,CASSQVGDAGNYGYTF
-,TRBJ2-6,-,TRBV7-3,TGTGCCAGCAGCTCCCAAGGGCACTCTGGGGCCAACGTCCTGACTTTC,CASSSQGHSGANVLTF
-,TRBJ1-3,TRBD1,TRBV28,TGTGCCAGCACCCTAGCAGGGGGACTCGGTCGTGGAAACACCATATATTTT,CASTLAGGLGRGNTIYF
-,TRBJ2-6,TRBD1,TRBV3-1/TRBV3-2,TGTGCCAGCAGCCAAGGGACAGGTGGGGCCAACGTCCTGACTTTC,CASSQGTGGANVLTF
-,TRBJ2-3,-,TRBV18,TGTGCCAGCTCACCAGGGATAGGCTCTACAGATACGCAGTATTTT,CASSPGIGSTDTQYF
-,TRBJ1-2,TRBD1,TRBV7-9,TGTGCCAGCAGCTCCTCGGGACAGAACTATGGCTACACCTTC,CASSSSGQNYGYTF
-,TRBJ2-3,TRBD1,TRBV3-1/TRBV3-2,TGTGCCAGCAGCCAAGATTCAATCAGGGGGCGTACGCAGTATTTT,CASSQDSIRGRTQYF